These T cell receptor beta chains were read from a single sample in a study of cytomegalovirus exposure and HLA in healthy donors. Only in-frame clones appear in the TCRdb table, and some are missing; sequencing was by immunoSEQ multiplex PCR. The repertoire includes around 160,000 clones, roughly 84% of them detected once, and 9.5% to 13% sits in the top ten. Input material: PBMCs. These receptor sequences come from a man younger than 45 in good health and CMV-seropositive. CDR3s include the opening cysteine and the closing phenylalanine or tryptophan. The order of the fields is clone size, D gene, V gene, J gene, CDR3 protein, CDR3 DNA. D genes are given only for firm matches. Rows may omit the clone size; those that give it use once, few, many or a size class.

size: once; D: TRBD1; V: TRBV10-3; J: TRBJ2-1; CDR3: CAITPTGGFSYNEQFF; DNA: TGTGCCATCACCCCGACAGGGGGCTTCTCCTACAATGAGCAGTTCTTC
size: -; D: -; V: TRBV5-4; J: TRBJ2-7; CDR3: CASSLMGPASEQYF; DNA: TGTGCCAGCAGCTTAATGGGGCCGGCAAGCGAGCAGTACTTC
size: -; D: -; V: TRBV6-4; J: TRBJ2-3; CDR3: CASSEMAGTPDTQYF; DNA: TGTGCCAGCAGTGAAATGGCGGGAACACCAGATACGCAGTATTTT
size: -; D: -; V: TRBV5-6; J: TRBJ2-6; CDR3: CASSPPGTLDSGANVLTF; DNA: TGTGCCAGCAGCCCCCCCGGGACACTGGACTCTGGGGCCAACGTCCTGACTTTC
size: once; D: -; V: TRBV7-2; J: TRBJ2-1; CDR3: CASSWEYREQFF; DNA: TGTGCCAGCAGCTGGGAGTACCGCGAGCAGTTCTTC
size: -; D: TRBD2; V: TRBV5-4; J: TRBJ2-5; CDR3: CASSFSGGGQETQYF; DNA: TGTGCCAGCAGCTTTTCGGGGGGGGGCCAAGAGACCCAGTACTTC
size: -; D: -; V: TRBV7-9; J: TRBJ1-2; CDR3: CASSLGRDGYTF; DNA: TGTGCCAGCAGCTTAGGACGGGATGGCTACACCTTC
size: -; D: -; V: TRBV11-2; J: TRBJ2-3; CDR3: CASSPGVRFLTDTQYF; DNA: TGTGCCAGCAGCCCCGGCGTCAGGTTCCTCACAGATACGCAGTATTTT
size: -; D: -; V: TRBV5-4; J: TRBJ2-7; CDR3: CASSPDPGRGYEQYF; DNA: TGTGCCAGCAGCCCGGACCCCGGTAGGGGCTACGAGCAGTACTTC
size: once; D: TRBD1; V: TRBV7-7; J: TRBJ2-2; CDR3: CASSLDRGDTGELFF; DNA: TGTGCCAGCAGCTTAGACAGGGGGGACACCGGGGAGCTGTTTTTT
size: -; D: -; V: TRBV28; J: TRBJ2-3; CDR3: CASSSASKTDTQYF; DNA: TGTGCCAGCAGTTCGGCTAGCAAGACAGATACGCAGTATTTT
size: -; D: TRBD1; V: TRBV28; J: TRBJ1-2; CDR3: CASSLGQGASGYTF; DNA: TGTGCCAGCAGTCTGGGACAGGGGGCTTCTGGCTACACCTTC
size: few; D: -; V: TRBV28; J: TRBJ1-5; CDR3: CASSALQSNQPQHF; DNA: TGTGCCAGCAGCGCTCTACAGAGCAATCAGCCCCAGCATTTT
size: -; D: TRBD1; V: TRBV29-1; J: TRBJ1-1; CDR3: CSAGTGRTNTEAFF; DNA: TGCAGCGCGGGGACAGGGAGGACGAACACTGAAGCTTTCTTT
size: -; D: TRBD2; V: TRBV5-4; J: TRBJ2-1; CDR3: CASSSGAGGQNEQFF; DNA: TGTGCCAGCAGCTCTGGGGCGGGGGGGCAGAATGAGCAGTTCTTC
size: few; D: TRBD1; V: TRBV5-1; J: TRBJ2-7; CDR3: CASSFDRVGEQYF; DNA: TGCGCCAGCAGTTTCGACAGGGTTGGCGAGCAGTACTTC